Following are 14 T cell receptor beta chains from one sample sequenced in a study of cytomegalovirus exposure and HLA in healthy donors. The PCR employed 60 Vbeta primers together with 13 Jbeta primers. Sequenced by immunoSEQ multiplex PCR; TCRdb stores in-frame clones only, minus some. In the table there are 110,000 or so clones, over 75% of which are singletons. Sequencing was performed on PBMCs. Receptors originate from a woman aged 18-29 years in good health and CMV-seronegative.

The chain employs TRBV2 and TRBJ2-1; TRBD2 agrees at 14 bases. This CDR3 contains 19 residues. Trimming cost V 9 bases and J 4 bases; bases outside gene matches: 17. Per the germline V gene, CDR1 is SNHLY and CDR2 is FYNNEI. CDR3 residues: CARSLMPRLAGGGYNEQFF. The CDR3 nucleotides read TGTGCCAGAAGTCTCATGCCGCGACTAGCGGGAGGGGGGTACAATGAGCAGTTCTTC.

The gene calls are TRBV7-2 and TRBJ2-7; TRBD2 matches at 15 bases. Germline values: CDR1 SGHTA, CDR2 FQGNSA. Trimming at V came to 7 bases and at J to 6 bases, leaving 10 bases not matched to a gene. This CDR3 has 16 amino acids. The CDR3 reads CASIQGLAGGAREQYF. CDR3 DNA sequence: TGTGCCAGCATACAGGGACTAGCGGGAGGAGCTCGCGAGCAGTACTTC.

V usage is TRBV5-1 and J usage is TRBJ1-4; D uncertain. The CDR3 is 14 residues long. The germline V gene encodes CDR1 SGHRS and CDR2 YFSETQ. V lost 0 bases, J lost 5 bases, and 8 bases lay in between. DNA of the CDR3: TGCGCCAGCAGCTTGGACAGCCTAAATGAAAAACTGTTTTTT. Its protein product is CASSLDSLNEKLFF.

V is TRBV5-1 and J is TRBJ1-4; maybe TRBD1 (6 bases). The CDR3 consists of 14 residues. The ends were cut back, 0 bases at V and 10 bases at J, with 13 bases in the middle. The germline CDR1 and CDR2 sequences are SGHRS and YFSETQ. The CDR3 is CASSLAGGAGKLFF. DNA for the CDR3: TGCGCCAGCAGCTTGGCCGGGGGGGCCGGAAAACTGTTTTTT.

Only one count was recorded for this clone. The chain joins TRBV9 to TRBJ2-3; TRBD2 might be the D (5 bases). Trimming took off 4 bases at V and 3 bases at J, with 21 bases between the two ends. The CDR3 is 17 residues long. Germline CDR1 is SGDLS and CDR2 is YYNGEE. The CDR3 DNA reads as TGTGCCAGCAGCTCGCGTATCCGGGAACCCAAAACAGATACGCAGTATTTT. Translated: CASSSRIREPKTDTQYF.

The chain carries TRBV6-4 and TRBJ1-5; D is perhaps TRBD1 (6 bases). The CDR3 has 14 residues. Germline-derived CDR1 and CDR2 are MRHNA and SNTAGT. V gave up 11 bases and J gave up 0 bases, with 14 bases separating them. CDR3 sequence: CAAGGWDSNQPQHF. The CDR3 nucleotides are TGTGCCGCGGGGGGCTGGGATAGCAATCAGCCCCAGCATTTT.

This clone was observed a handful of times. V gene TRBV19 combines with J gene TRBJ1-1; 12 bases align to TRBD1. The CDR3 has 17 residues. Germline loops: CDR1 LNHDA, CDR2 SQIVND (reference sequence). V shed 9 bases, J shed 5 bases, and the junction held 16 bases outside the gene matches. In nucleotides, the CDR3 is TGTGCCAGCCGAATAAAGGGGGGACAGGGGGCGCAGACTGAAGCTTTCTTT. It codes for CASRIKGGQGAQTEAFF.

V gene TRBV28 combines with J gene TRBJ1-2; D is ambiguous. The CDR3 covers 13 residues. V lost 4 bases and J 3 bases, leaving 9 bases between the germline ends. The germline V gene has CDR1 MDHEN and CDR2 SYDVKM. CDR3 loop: CASSSGFHYGYTF. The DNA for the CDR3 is TGTGCCAGCAGTTCCGGGTTCCACTATGGCTACACCTTC.

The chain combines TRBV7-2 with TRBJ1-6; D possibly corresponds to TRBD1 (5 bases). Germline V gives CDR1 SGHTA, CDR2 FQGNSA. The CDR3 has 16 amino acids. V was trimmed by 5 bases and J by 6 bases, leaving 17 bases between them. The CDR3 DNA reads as TGTGCCAGCAGCCCCCAGGCCACAGGTACTAATTCACCCCTCCACTTT. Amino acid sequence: CASSPQATGTNSPLHF.

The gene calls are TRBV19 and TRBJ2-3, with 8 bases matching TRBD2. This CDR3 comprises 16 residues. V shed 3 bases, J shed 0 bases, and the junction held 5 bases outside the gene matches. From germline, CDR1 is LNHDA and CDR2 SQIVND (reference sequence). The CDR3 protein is CASSIRSGSSTDTQYF. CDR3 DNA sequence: TGTGCCAGTAGTATTCGAAGCGGGAGTAGCACAGATACGCAGTATTTT.

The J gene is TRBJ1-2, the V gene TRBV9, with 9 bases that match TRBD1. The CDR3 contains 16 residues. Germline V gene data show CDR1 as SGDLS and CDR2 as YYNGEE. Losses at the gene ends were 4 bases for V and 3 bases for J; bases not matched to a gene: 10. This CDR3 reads CASSPLGGQGYYGYTF. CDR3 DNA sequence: TGTGCCAGCAGCCCATTGGGGGGACAGGGATACTATGGCTACACCTTC.

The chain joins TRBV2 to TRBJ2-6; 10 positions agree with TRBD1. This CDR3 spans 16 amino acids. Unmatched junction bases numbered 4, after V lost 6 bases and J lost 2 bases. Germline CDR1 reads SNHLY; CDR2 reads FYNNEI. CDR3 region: CASSLGTGAGANVLTF. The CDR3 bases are TGTGCCAGCAGCCTCGGGACAGGGGCTGGGGCCAACGTCCTGACTTTC.

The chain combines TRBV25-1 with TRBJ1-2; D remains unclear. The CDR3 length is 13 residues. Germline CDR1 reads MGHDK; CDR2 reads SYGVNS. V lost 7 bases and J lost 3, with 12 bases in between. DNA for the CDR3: TGTGCCAGCAAGGCGGGGAACTACTATGGCTACACCTTC. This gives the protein CASKAGNYYGYTF.

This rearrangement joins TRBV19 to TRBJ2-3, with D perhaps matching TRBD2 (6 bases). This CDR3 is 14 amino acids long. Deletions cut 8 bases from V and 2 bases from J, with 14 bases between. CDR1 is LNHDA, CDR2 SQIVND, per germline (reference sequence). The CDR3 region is CASAGPNPTDTQYF. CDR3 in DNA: TGTGCCAGTGCGGGACCGAATCCCACAGATACGCAGTATTTT.